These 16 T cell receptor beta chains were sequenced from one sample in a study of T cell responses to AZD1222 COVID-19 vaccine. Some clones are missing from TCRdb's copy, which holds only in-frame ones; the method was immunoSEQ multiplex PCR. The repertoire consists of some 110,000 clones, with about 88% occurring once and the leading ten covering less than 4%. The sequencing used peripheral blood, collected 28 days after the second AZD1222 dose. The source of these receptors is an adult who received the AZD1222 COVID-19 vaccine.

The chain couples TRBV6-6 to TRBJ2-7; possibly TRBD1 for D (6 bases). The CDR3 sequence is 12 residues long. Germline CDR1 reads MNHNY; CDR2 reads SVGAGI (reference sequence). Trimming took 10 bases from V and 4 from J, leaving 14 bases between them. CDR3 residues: CATSEQGYEQYF. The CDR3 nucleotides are TGTGCCACATCAGAACAGGGTTACGAGCAGTACTTC.

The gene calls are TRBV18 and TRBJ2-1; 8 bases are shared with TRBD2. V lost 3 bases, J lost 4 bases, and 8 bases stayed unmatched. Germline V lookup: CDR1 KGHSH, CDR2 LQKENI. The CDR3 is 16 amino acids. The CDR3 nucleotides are TGTGCCAGCTCACCGGGTAGCGGGGTAAAATACAATGAGCAGTTCTTC. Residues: CASSPGSGVKYNEQFF.

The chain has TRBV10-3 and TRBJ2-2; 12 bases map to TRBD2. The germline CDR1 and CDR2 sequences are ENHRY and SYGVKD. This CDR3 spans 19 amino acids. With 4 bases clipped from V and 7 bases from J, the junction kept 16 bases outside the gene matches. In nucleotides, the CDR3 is TGTGCCATCAGTGCCAGTCCCGGACTAGCGGGGTACGTCGTCGGGGAGCTGTTTTTT. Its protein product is CAISASPGLAGYVVGELFF.

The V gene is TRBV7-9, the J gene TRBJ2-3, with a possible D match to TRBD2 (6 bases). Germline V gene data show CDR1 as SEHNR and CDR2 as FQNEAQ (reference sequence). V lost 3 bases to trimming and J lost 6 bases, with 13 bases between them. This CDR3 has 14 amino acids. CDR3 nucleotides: TGTGCCAGCAGCTTTGGCTTACTAGCCGATACGCAGTATTTT. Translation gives CASSFGLLADTQYF.

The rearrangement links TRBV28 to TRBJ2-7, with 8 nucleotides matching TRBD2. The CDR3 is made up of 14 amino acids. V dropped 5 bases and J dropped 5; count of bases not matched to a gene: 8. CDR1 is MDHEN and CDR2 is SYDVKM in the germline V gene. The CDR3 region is CASSLPTSVHEQYF. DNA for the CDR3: TGTGCCAGCAGTCTACCGACTAGCGTCCACGAGCAGTACTTC. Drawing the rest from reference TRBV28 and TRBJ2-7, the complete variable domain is DVKVTQSSRYLVKRTGEKVFLECVQDMDHENMFWYRQDPGLGLRLIYFSYDVKMKEKGDIPEGYSVSREKKERFSLILESASTNQTSMYLCASSLPTSVHEQYFGPGTRLTVT.

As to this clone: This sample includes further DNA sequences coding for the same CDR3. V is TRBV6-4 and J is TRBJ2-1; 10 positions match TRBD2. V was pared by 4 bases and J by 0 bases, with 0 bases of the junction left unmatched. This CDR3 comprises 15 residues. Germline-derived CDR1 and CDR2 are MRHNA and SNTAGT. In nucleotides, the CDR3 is TGTGCCAGCAGTGGGACTAGCGGCTCCTACAATGAGCAGTTCTTC. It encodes CASSGTSGSYNEQFF.

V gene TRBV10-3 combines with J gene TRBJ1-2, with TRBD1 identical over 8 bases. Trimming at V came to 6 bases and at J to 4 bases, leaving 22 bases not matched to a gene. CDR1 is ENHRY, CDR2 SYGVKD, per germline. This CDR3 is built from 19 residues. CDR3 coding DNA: TGTGCCATCAGCGACCTCCTGGGTACTCAGGGGGCCCGGGCCTATGGCTACACCTTC. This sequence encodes CAISDLLGTQGARAYGYTF.

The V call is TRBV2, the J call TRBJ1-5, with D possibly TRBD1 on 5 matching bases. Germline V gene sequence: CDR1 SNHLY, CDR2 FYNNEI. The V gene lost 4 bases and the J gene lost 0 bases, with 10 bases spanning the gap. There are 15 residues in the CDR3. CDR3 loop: CASSGGTYSNQPQHF. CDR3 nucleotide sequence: TGTGCCAGCAGTGGGGGGACGTATAGCAATCAGCCCCAGCATTTT.

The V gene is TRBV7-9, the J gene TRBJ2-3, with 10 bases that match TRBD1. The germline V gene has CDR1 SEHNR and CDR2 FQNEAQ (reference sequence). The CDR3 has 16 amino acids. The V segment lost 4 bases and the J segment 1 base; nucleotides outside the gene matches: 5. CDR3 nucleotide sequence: TGTGCCAGCAGCTCCTGGGACAGGGGAGGCACAGATACGCAGTATTTT. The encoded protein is CASSSWDRGGTDTQYF.

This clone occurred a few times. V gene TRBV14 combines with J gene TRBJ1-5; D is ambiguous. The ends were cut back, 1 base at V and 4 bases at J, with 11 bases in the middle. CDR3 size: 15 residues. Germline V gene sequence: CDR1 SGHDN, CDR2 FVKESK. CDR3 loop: CASSQAGHGNQPQHF. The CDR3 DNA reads TGTGCCAGCAGCCAAGCCGGGCACGGGAATCAGCCCCAGCATTTT.

DNA for the CDR3: TGTGCCAGTAGTATACAGGGTGGTGGCTACACCTTC. It codes for CASSIQGGGYTF. The chain recombines TRBV19 with TRBJ1-2, with D possibly TRBD1 on 5 matching bases. Trimming took 2 bases from V and 7 from J, leaving 8 bases between them. Germline V gene data show CDR1 as LNHDA and CDR2 as SQIVND (reference sequence). The CDR3 spans 12 residues.

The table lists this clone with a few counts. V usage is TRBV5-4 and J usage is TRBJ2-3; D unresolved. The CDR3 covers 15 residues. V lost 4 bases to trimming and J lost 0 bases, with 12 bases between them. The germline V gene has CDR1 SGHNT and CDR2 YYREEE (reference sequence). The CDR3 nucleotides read TGTGCCAGCAGCCACCCCCCGGCTAGCACAGATACGCAGTATTTT. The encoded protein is CASSHPPASTDTQYF.

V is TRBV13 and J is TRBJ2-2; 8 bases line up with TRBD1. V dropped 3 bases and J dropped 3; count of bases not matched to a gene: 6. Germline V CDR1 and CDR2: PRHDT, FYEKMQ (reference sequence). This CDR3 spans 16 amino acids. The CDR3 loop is CASSFLSTGDTGELFF. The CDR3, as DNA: TGTGCCAGCAGCTTTTTGTCGACAGGGGACACCGGGGAGCTGTTTTTT.

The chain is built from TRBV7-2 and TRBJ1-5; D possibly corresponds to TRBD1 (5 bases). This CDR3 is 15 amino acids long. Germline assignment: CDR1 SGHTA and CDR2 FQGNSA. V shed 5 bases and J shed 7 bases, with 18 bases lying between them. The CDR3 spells CASSSQGRIGQPQHF. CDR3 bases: TGTGCCAGCAGCAGTCAGGGTAGGATCGGGCAGCCCCAGCATTTT. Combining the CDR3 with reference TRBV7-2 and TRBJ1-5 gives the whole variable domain GAGVSQSPSNKVTEKGKDVELRCDPISGHTALYWYRQSLGQGLEFLIYFQGNSAPDKSGLPSDRFSAERTGGSVSTLTIQRTQQEDSAVYLCASSSQGRIGQPQHFGDGTRLSIL.

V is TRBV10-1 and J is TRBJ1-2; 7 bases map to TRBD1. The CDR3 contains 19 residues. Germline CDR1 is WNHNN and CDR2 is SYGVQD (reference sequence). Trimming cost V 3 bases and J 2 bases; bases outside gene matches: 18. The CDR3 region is CASSDSGTEGTPPNYGYTF. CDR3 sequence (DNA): TGCGCCAGCAGTGATTCCGGGACAGAGGGGACCCCTCCAAACTATGGCTACACCTTC.

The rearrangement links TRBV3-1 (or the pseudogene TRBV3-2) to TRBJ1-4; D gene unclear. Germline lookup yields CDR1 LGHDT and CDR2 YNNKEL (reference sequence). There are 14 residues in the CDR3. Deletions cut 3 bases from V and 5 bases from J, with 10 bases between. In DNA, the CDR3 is TGTGCCAGCAGCCAGCGGGCAGAAAATGAAAAACTGTTTTTT. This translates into CASSQRAENEKLFF.